This is a list of T cell receptor beta chains from one sample in a study of blood T cell repertoires in COVID-19. Only in-frame clones appear in the TCRdb table, and some are missing; sequencing was by immunoSEQ multiplex PCR. The table records over 90,000 clones, about 90% of them present only once. The sequenced sample consisted of peripheral blood. Receptors originate from a human donor in a cohort sampled during active COVID-19. Each CDR3 is given with its conserved first and last residue. D genes are given only for firm matches. Part of the rows lack a size; the others show once, few, many or a class for expanded clones.

size,J,D,V,DNA,CDR3
NA,TRBJ2-1,TRBD2,TRBV2,TGTGCCAGCATGCACTTCGGCGGGGGGGCCCCGGAGCAGTTCTTC,CASMHFGGGAPEQFF
NA,TRBJ1-2,TRBD1,TRBV27,TGTGCCAGCAGTCCCCATCGAACCGGGACAGGGGGCAACTATGGCTACACCTTC,CASSPHRTGTGGNYGYTF
NA,TRBJ2-1,TRBD2,TRBV10-3,TGTGCCACCGGCGGGCTAGCGGGAGGTCCGAATGAGCAGTTCTTC,CATGGLAGGPNEQFF
NA,TRBJ2-3,TRBD2,TRBV4-2,TGTGCCAGCAGCCAAGATTCGGCTAGCGGTGACGCAGATACGCAGTATTTT,CASSQDSASGDADTQYF
NA,TRBJ1-5,TRBD1,TRBV2,TGTGCCAGCAGCGGAACAGGGGTAGGCTCGCCCCAGCATTTT,CASSGTGVGSPQHF
few,TRBJ2-2,TRBD1,TRBV15,TGTGCCACCAGCAGAGATTTTGTAGGGACAGGGGAGAACACCGGGGAGCTGTTTTTT,CATSRDFVGTGENTGELFF
NA,TRBJ2-3,NA,TRBV5-5,TGTGCCAGCAGCTTGGGGCTAGATACGCAGTATTTT,CASSLGLDTQYF
once,TRBJ1-2,NA,TRBV28,TGTGCCAGCAGTTTATTTACCGAGGGCTATGGCTACACCTTC,CASSLFTEGYGYTF
NA,TRBJ2-1,TRBD2,TRBV4-2,TGTGCCAGCAGCCAAGACGTCGGGACTAGCCGTGAGCAGTTCTTC,CASSQDVGTSREQFF
NA,TRBJ2-1,NA,TRBV9,TGTGCCAGCAGCGTACCCAGCGACAATGAGCAGTTCTTC,CASSVPSDNEQFF
NA,TRBJ1-3,NA,TRBV6-4,TGTGCCACCGGCCGGGACTCACGCTCTGGAAACACCATATATTTT,CATGRDSRSGNTIYF
NA,TRBJ2-3,TRBD2,TRBV6-6,TGTGCCAGCAGTTTGGCGGGGGAGTCCACAGATACGCAGTATTTT,CASSLAGESTDTQYF
NA,TRBJ1-5,NA,TRBV7-2,TGTGCCAGCAGCCCCCGGGGACTTTTATATAGCAATCAGCCCCAGCATTTT,CASSPRGLLYSNQPQHF
NA,TRBJ2-5,NA,TRBV9,TGTGCCAGCAGCTCTGAGCATCAGACTCGACTACAAGAGACCCAGTACTTC,CASSSEHQTRLQETQYF
NA,TRBJ1-4,NA,TRBV11-2,NA,CASSFGQGAVLQLFF
NA,TRBJ2-5,NA,TRBV19,TGTGCCAGTAGCCAGGGGGGCTGGTACCAAGAGACCCAGTACTTC,CASSQGGWYQETQYF
NA,TRBJ2-4,TRBD1,TRBV5-4,TGTGCCAGCAGCTTCCCCGGACAGGTTGGGGAAAACATTCAGTACTTC,CASSFPGQVGENIQYF
NA,TRBJ2-5,NA,TRBV3-1/TRBV3-2,TGTGCCAGCAGCCAAAGAGGACAGCTAGAGACCCAGTACTTC,CASSQRGQLETQYF
NA,TRBJ1-5,TRBD1,TRBV27,TGTGCCAGCAGTTTGACAGGGGGCTCTTCTCAGCCCCAGCATTTT,CASSLTGGSSQPQHF
NA,TRBJ2-1,NA,TRBV27,TGTGCCAGCAGTTTCGGTTACAATGAGCAGTTCTTC,CASSFGYNEQFF
few,TRBJ2-7,NA,TRBV4-1,TGCGCCAGCAGCCAACTTCAGGGAATCAACGAGCAGTACTTC,CASSQLQGINEQYF
NA,TRBJ1-2,TRBD1,TRBV24-1,TGTGCCACCAGTGACAGGGGGGCCGGCTACACCTTC,CATSDRGAGYTF
NA,TRBJ2-6,TRBD1,TRBV18,TGTGCCAGCAGACCCCAACAGGGGTTAGGGGCCAACGTCCTGACTTTC,CASRPQQGLGANVLTF
NA,TRBJ1-2,TRBD1,TRBV2,TGTGCCAGCAGTGTACCCTGGGACAGGGGAGCTAACTATGGCTACACCTTC,CASSVPWDRGANYGYTF
NA,TRBJ1-2,NA,TRBV5-1,TGCGCCAGCAGCTTCCGACAGGCGCACTATGGCTACACCTTC,CASSFRQAHYGYTF
NA,TRBJ2-7,NA,TRBV24-1,TGTGCCACCAGTTTAGATCCCGGGTACGAGCAGTACTTC,CATSLDPGYEQYF